This T cell receptor beta chain was captured in a study of molecular identifiers for immune sequencing clone quantification. Study results and limitations: Spiked-in Jurkat TCR RNA corresponding to one cell was reported as detectable against approximately 930,000 naive cells. Whereas naive cells kept under 1% of molecules in clones above 20 RNA copies, such clones held over 97% in effectors.

Remarks on this clonotype: What it binds is not known. The germline gene is not matched at one end of the junction; a read error may be the cause.

Libraries of bulk TCR were made by previously described methods (with listed TCR primers). TCRdb analysed the PCR reads with MiXCR anew, one entry per CDR3 protein. The sample has approximately 680,000 distinct CDR3 sequences, roughly 23% seen once. Sorting selected naive CD8 T cells with a CD8+CD4-CCR7+CD45RA+ phenotype. Sequencing was carried out using naive CD8+ T cells from blood, with Jurkat cell RNA spiked in. The subset was: FACS-sorted CD8+CD4-CCR7+CD45RA+ naive T cells. The clonotype was recovered from a human donor in good health. Some libraries in this study had Jurkat cell RNA spiked in.

The CDR3 DNA reads as TGTGCCAGCTCCCTCACTCTAGCGGGAGTCGAAGATATGCAGTATTTT. Protein product: CASSLTLAGVEDMQYF. The V call is TRBV3-1, the J call TRBJ2-3; 10 bases match TRBD2. Germline V gives CDR1 LGHDT, CDR2 YNNKEL (reference sequence). CDR3 size: 16 residues.